This TCR beta chain came from a study of blood T cell repertoires in COVID-19. Study overall: The United States, Italy and Spain supplied acute and convalescent COVID-19 samples. Nucleic acid was either cDNA or gDNA, and it came from T cells, B-cell-depleted T cells, or PBMCs.

The table lists this clone with a count of one. Germline trimming cut 5 bases from V and 0 bases from J; bases unmatched to any gene: 6. The CDR3 totals 16 residues. CDR1 is LNHDA and CDR2 is SQIVND in the germline V gene (reference sequence). As processed by the authors: For nucleated cells, counts were estimated from reference gene primer amplification. Clones were sequenced by immunoSEQ multiplex PCR, and TCRdb holds only the in-frame ones, with some missing. V, J and clone size derive from that table, while D and trimming were established from the DNA sequence. The sample carries tens of thousands of clones, roughly 88% recorded once.

The sequenced sample was peripheral blood. The sequence came from a man aged 45 to 65 with active COVID-19. This chain links TRBV19 with TRBJ2-7; TRBD2 agrees at 11 bases. The CDR3 DNA follows: TGTGCCAGTAGTTCGTTAGCGGGGGGGAGCTCCTACGAGCAGTACTTC. Translating gives CASSSLAGGSSYEQYF.